These 21 T cell receptor beta chains were all obtained from the same sample, sequenced in a study of OX40 agonist ivuxolimab in advanced cancers. Sequencing used immunoSEQ multiplex PCR; TCRdb keeps in-frame clones, though not all of them. The table includes about 79,000 clones, 91% detected once. Sequencing used CD4+ or CD8+ T cells sorted from blood, obtained in a trial of the OX40 agonist ivuxolimab. These receptors all come from an adult with an advanced solid tumor such as melanoma, head and neck, liver or kidney cancer.

This clone has a single count. V is TRBV7-3 and J is TRBJ2-3, with D perhaps TRBD2 (5 bases). V shed 2 bases and J shed 6 bases, with 9 bases lying between them. This CDR3 has 13 amino acids. Germline-derived CDR1 and CDR2 are SGHTA and FQGTGA. DNA for the CDR3: TGTGCCAGCAGCTTAGTCTGGACTGATACGCAGTATTTT. It encodes CASSLVWTDTQYF.

The V and J genes are TRBV7-9 and TRBJ2-4; D ambiguous. Germline values: CDR1 SEHNR, CDR2 FQNEAQ (reference sequence). The CDR3 covers 13 residues. Trimming removed 3 bases from V and 3 bases from J, with 6 bases in between. CDR3 sequence: CASSFDGKNIQYF. CDR3 DNA sequence: TGTGCCAGCAGCTTTGACGGCAAAAACATTCAGTACTTC.

This clone was found once. This chain connects TRBV28 to TRBJ2-6; D uncertain. Germline V gene sequence: CDR1 MDHEN, CDR2 SYDVKM. Trimming stripped 7 bases from V and 3 bases from J, with 7 bases between. The CDR3 has 13 amino acids. The CDR3 DNA follows: TGTGCCAGCAACCTCGGTGGGGCCAACGTCCTGACTTTC. Its translation: CASNLGGANVLTF.

The rearrangement links TRBV30 to TRBJ2-7, with 9 bases aligning to TRBD2. The CDR3 covers 12 residues. The germline CDR1 and CDR2 sequences are GTSNPN and SVGIG (reference sequence). J was trimmed by 6 bases and V by 8 bases; bases with no gene match: 8. CDR3 sequence (DNA): TGTGCCGGGGGACTAGCATCCCCCGAGCAGTACTTC. This codes for CAGGLASPEQYF.

The CDR3 loop reads CASSDLTDTQYF. DNA of the CDR3: TGTGCCAGCAGTGACCTCACAGATACGCAGTATTTT. This rearrangement joins TRBV6-1 to TRBJ2-3; D not resolved. Trimming left V 3 bases short and J 2 bases short, with 3 bases between. This CDR3 contains 12 residues. CDR1 is MNHNS and CDR2 is SASEGT in the germline V gene.

This sequence joins TRBV5-1 and TRBJ2-5, with 14 nucleotides matching TRBD2. Germline V gene sequence: CDR1 SGHRS, CDR2 YFSETQ. The CDR3 extends over 16 amino acids. V trimming: 4 bases; J trimming: 5 bases; junction bases outside the gene matches: 7. The CDR3 spells CASSEGLAGVWETQYF. CDR3 nucleotides: TGCGCCAGCAGCGAGGGACTAGCGGGAGTTTGGGAGACCCAGTACTTC.

The chain has TRBV11-3 and TRBJ2-3; 9 bases fit TRBD1. The germline CDR1 and CDR2 sequences are SGHNT and YENEEA. This CDR3 contains 15 residues. V lost 8 bases and J lost 2; bases outside the gene matches: 8. For the CDR3, the DNA is TGTGCCAGCCGCGCCGGGACAGGGAACACAGATACGCAGTATTTT. Translated: CASRAGTGNTDTQYF.

This chain uses TRBV4-1 with TRBJ2-7; D assignment may be TRBD1 or TRBD2 (7 bases each). Between the trimmed V and J ends, which lost 0 bases and 7 bases, there was a span of 22 bases. CDR3 length: 17 residues. Germline V CDR1 and CDR2: MGHRA, YSYEKL. The CDR3 spells CASSQERGGTGVYEQYF. CDR3 DNA: TGCGCCAGCAGCCAAGAGAGGGGGGGCACAGGGGTATATGAGCAGTACTTC.

The rearrangement uses TRBV5-8 and TRBJ1-5; D is unresolved. Per the germline V gene, CDR1 is SGHTS and CDR2 is YDEGEE. CDR3 length equals 12 residues. Trimming pared 1 base from V and 6 bases from J, leaving 5 bases between. The CDR3 DNA sequence: TGTGCCAGCAGCTTGCTCGTTCAGCCCCAGCATTTT. Protein product: CASSLLVQPQHF.

The chain is built from TRBV4-1 and TRBJ2-7; the match to TRBD1 covers 8 bases. CDR1 is MGHRA, CDR2 YSYEKL, per germline. The trim removed 5 bases at V and 6 bases at J, leaving 9 bases unmatched. The CDR3 length is 14 residues. The CDR3 loop is CASSSADRGGEQYF. The CDR3 nucleotides read TGCGCCAGCAGCTCAGCAGACAGGGGAGGCGAGCAGTACTTC.

This rearrangement joins TRBV4-1 to TRBJ1-4; D gene uncertain. This CDR3 region has 15 residues. Trimming removed 7 bases at V and 8 bases at J, with 20 bases between. From germline, CDR1 is MGHRA and CDR2 YSYEKL. CDR3: CASTIESRPREKLFF. The DNA of the CDR3 is TGCGCCAGCACCATCGAGTCACGACCGAGGGAAAAACTGTTTTTT.

The chain couples TRBV18 to TRBJ1-3; D unresolved. Between the trimmed V and J ends, which lost 3 bases and 2 bases, there was a span of 14 bases. Germline V lookup: CDR1 KGHSH, CDR2 LQKENI. The CDR3 contains 16 residues. The CDR3: CASSPLSGSPGNTIYF. The CDR3 nucleotides are TGTGCCAGCTCACCGTTGTCTGGGTCCCCTGGAAACACCATATATTTT.

The chain employs TRBV5-1 and TRBJ2-5; D may be TRBD2 (6 bases). Germline-derived CDR1 and CDR2 are SGHRS and YFSETQ. This CDR3 comprises 16 residues. V was pared by 6 bases and J by 5 bases, with 23 bases between. This CDR3 reads CASTPIRGGSGETQYF. DNA for the CDR3: TGCGCCAGCACCCCAATTCGTGGGGGGTCAGGGGAGACCCAGTACTTC.

This clone showed up just once. The chain carries TRBV5-1 and TRBJ2-5; possibly TRBD1 for D (5 bases). There are 12 residues in the CDR3. Germline assignment: CDR1 SGHRS and CDR2 YFSETQ. V was shortened by 5 bases and J by 4 bases, with 9 bases between the two germline ends. The CDR3 DNA is TGCGCCAGCAGACGACAGTCAGAGACCCAGTACTTC. Protein: CASRRQSETQYF. The full variable domain, rest sourced from reference TRBV5-1 and TRBJ2-5, is KAGVTQTPRYLIKTRGQQVTLSCSPISGHRSVSWYQQTPGQGLQFLFEYFSETQRNKGNFPGRFSGRQFSNSRSEMNVSTLELGDSALYLCASRRQSETQYFGPGTRLLVL.

The V and J genes are TRBV5-1 and TRBJ2-7, with TRBD1 as a possible D gene (6 bases). The germline V gene encodes CDR1 SGHRS and CDR2 YFSETQ. With 5 bases removed from V and 3 bases from J, the gap between germline ends came to 12 bases. CDR3 size: 13 residues. CDR3: CASRMGADYEQYF. In nucleotides, the CDR3 is TGCGCCAGCAGAATGGGGGCAGACTACGAGCAGTACTTC. The full variable domain, with the rest looked up from reference TRBV5-1 and TRBJ2-7, is KAGVTQTPRYLIKTRGQQVTLSCSPISGHRSVSWYQQTPGQGLQFLFEYFSETQRNKGNFPGRFSGRQFSNSRSEMNVSTLELGDSALYLCASRMGADYEQYFGPGTRLTVT.

The gene calls are TRBV30 and TRBJ2-7; D is possibly TRBD2 (6 bases). The CDR3 totals 13 residues. In germline, CDR1 is GTSNPN, CDR2 SVGIG (reference sequence). V dropped 1 base and J dropped 3 bases, with 10 bases sitting between them. The CDR3 sequence: CAWSGDFVYEQYF. DNA of the CDR3: TGTGCCTGGAGTGGGGACTTCGTCTACGAGCAGTACTTC.

The chain employs TRBV5-4 and TRBJ1-3; 8 nucleotides agree with TRBD1. Germline V gene sequence: CDR1 SGHNT, CDR2 YYREEE (reference sequence). This CDR3 is 15 amino acids long. Trimming cost V 2 bases and J 3 bases; bases outside gene matches: 4. The CDR3 loop is CASSLGTGGGNTIYF. CDR3 DNA sequence: TGTGCCAGCAGCTTAGGGACAGGTGGTGGAAACACCATATATTTT. The full variable domain, its missing parts supplied by reference TRBV5-4 and TRBJ1-3, is ETGVTQSPTHLIKTRGQQVTLRCSSQSGHNTVSWYQQALGQGPQFIFQYYREEENGRGNFPPRFSGLQFPNYSSELNVNALELDDSALYLCASSLGTGGGNTIYFGEGSWLTVV.

V and J are TRBV28 and TRBJ1-2, with D unresolved. The V gene's germline CDR1 is MDHEN and CDR2 SYDVKM. Trimming shortened V by 3 bases and J by 4 bases, and 15 bases separated the two germline ends. The CDR3 spans 15 residues. The CDR3 is CASSFDGFGFYGYTF. The CDR3 nucleotides read TGTGCCAGCAGTTTCGATGGGTTTGGGTTCTATGGCTACACCTTC.

The chain is built from TRBV5-1 and TRBJ2-1; TRBD2 agrees at 9 bases. In germline, CDR1 is SGHRS, CDR2 YFSETQ. CDR3 length: 17 amino acids. V gave up 1 base and J gave up 7 bases; unmatched junction bases: 12. The CDR3 loop reads CASSLPQLAGGSNEQFF. The CDR3 nucleotides read TGCGCCAGCAGCTTGCCCCAACTAGCGGGTGGGAGTAATGAGCAGTTCTTC.

V and J are TRBV19 and TRBJ2-3; 12 bases map to TRBD2. The CDR3 covers 15 residues. The ends lost 6 bases at V and 7 bases at J; junction bases unmatched: 8. Germline V gene data show CDR1 as LNHDA and CDR2 as SQIVND (reference sequence). The CDR3 spells CASSIRLAGVNTQYF. As DNA, the CDR3 is TGTGCCAGTAGCATTAGACTAGCGGGAGTGAATACGCAGTATTTT.

This sequence joins TRBV30 and TRBJ2-1; D is perhaps TRBD1 (6 bases). This CDR3 spans 11 amino acids. Looked up from germline, CDR1 is GTSNPN and CDR2 is SVGIG (reference sequence). V was shortened by 5 bases and J by 7 bases, with 9 bases between the two germline ends. In nucleotides, the CDR3 is TGTGCCTGGGGGGGCGGGAATGAGCAGTTCTTC. It encodes CAWGGGNEQFF.